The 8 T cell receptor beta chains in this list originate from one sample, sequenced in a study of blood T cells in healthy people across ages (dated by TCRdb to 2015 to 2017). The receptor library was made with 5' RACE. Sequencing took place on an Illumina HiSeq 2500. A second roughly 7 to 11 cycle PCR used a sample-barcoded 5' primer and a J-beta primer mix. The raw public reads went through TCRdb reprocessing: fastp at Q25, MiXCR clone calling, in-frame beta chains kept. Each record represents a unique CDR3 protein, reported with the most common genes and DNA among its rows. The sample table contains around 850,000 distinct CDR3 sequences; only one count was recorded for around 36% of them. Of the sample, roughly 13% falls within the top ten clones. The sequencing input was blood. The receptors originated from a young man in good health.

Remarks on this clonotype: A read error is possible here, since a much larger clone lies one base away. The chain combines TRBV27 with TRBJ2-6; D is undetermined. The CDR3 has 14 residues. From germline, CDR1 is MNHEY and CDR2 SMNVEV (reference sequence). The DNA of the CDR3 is TGTGCCTGCAGTTTAAACGGTGGGGCCAACGTCCTGACTTTC. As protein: CACSLNGGANVLTF.

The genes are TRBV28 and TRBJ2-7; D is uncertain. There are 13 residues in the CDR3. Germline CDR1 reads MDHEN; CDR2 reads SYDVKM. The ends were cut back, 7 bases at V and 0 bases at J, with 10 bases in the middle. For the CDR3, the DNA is TGTGCCAGCACTAGGTGGAGCTCCTACGAGCAGTACTTC. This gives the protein CASTRWSSYEQYF.

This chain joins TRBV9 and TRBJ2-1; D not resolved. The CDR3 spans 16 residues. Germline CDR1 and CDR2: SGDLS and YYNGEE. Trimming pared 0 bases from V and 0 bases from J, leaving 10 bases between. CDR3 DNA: TGTGCCAGCAGCGTAGGACTGTCAAGCTCCTACAATGAGCAGTTCTTC. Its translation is CASSVGLSSSYNEQFF.

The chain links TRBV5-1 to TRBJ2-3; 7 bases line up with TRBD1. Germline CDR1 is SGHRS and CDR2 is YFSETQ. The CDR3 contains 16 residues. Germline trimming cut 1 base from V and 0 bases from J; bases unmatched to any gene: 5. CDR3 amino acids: CASSLNTGASTDTQYF. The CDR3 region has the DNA TGCGCCAGCAGCTTGAATACAGGGGCTAGCACAGATACGCAGTATTTT.

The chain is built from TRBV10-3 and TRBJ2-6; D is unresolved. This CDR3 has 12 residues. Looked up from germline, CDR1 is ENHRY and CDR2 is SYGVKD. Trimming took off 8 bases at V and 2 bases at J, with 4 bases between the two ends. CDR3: CAIGPGANVLTF. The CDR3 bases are TGTGCCATCGGACCTGGGGCCAACGTCCTGACTTTC.

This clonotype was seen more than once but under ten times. The CDR3: CASSQTEVNYGYTF. Here the CDR3 DNA reads TGTGCCAGCAGCCAGACGGAAGTTAACTATGGCTACACCTTC. This rearrangement joins TRBV4-2 to TRBJ1-2; no clear D gene. Germline V gives CDR1 LGHNA, CDR2 YNFKEQ. The CDR3 totals 14 residues. With 3 bases removed from V and 1 base from J, the gap between germline ends came to 9 bases.

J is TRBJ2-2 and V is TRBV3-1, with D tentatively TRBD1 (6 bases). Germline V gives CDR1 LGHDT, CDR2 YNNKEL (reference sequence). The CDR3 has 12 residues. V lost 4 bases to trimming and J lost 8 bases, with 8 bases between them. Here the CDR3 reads CASSPGQGELFF. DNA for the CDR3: TGTGCCAGCAGCCCTGGACAGGGGGAGCTGTTTTTT.

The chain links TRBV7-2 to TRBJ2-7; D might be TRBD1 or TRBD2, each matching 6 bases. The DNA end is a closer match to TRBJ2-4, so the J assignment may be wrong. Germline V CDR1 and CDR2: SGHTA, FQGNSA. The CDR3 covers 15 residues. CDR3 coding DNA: TGTGCCAGCAGCCTCGACAGGCTGGGGGGAAACATTCAGTACTTC. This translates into CASSLDRLGGNIQYF.